This T cell receptor (beta chain) was obtained from a study of a mutant IDH1 vaccine in newly diagnosed glioma. Sequenced by immunoSEQ multiplex PCR; TCRdb stores in-frame clones only, minus some. The sample holds around 33,000 clones; more than 75% are singletons and the top ten take 12%. Stated time point: week 47, end of study. All doses held 300 ug of mutant IDH1 20-mer peptide, with topical imiquimod. The CDR3 length is 12 residues. Looked up from germline, CDR1 is SQVTM and CDR2 is ANQGSEA. Trimming cost V 6 bases and J 4 bases; bases outside gene matches: 5. Of note for this clone: What it binds is unknown.

This TCR came from a woman in her thirties with glioma. The sample in question was PBMCs, obtained from a glioma patient whose treatment included an IDH1 peptide vaccine. The gene calls are TRBV29-1 and TRBJ2-5; 7 nucleotides align to TRBD1. CDR3 in amino acids: CSVDRARETQYF. The CDR3 nucleotides are TGCAGCGTCGACAGGGCCCGAGAGACCCAGTACTTC.